The T cell receptor (beta chain) described here comes from a study of blood T cell repertoires in COVID-19. Study-level information: Samples representing acute and convalescent COVID-19 were sourced from the United States, Italy and Spain.

This CDR3 has 12 residues. Deletions cut 3 bases from V and 5 bases from J, with 7 bases between. Methods used by the authors: Amplification of reference gene primers was used by the study to estimate nucleated cell counts. Sequenced by immunoSEQ multiplex PCR; TCRdb stores in-frame clones only, minus some. V, J and clone size are those of that table, while D and trimming were read from the DNA. The repertoire holds about 140,000 clones, with 80% to 90% as singletons. The chain uses TRBV12-3 or TRBV12-4 and TRBJ2-5; D gene uncertain. This TCR was recovered from an elderly woman with acute or convalescent COVID-19. Specimen: peripheral blood. The CDR3: CASSFSRETQYF. For the CDR3, the DNA is TGTGCCAGCAGTTTTTCACGGGAGACCCAGTACTTC.